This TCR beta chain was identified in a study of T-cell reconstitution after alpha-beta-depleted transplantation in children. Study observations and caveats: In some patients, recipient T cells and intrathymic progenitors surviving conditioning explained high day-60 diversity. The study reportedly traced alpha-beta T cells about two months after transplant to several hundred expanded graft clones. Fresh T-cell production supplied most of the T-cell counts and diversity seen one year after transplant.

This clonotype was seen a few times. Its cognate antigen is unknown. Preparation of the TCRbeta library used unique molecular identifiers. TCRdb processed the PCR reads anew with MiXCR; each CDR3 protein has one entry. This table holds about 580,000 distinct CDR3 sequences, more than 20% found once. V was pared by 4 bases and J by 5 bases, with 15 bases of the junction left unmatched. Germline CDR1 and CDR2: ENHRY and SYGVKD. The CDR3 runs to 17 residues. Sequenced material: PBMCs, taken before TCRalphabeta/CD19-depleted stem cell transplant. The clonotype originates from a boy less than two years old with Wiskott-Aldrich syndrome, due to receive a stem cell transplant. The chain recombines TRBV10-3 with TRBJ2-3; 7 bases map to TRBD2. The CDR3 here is CAISGVGAGAIRDTQYF. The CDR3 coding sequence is TGTGCCATCAGTGGGGTCGGGGCGGGAGCTATTAGAGATACGCAGTATTTT.